These 17 T cell receptor beta chains originate from one sample sequenced in a study of T cells in Graves' hyperthyroidism and ophthalmopathy. What was amplified from RNA transcripts were TCR beta CDR3 regions. First-round RT-PCR targeting the TCR CDR3 was performed with the HTBI primer set. TCRdb reprocessed the multiplex PCR reads with MiXCR, giving one entry per CDR3 protein. The profile covers about 560,000 distinct CDR3 sequences, with 16% appearing a single time and under 20% taken by the ten largest. Sample: blood. The source of these receptors is a woman between 18 and 30 years old with Graves' hyperthyroidism.

The chain links TRBV27 to TRBJ2-5; 8 bases line up with TRBD1. CDR1 and CDR2 (germline): MNHEY, SMNVEV (reference sequence). The CDR3 runs 16 residues. V trimming: 6 bases; J trimming: 4 bases; junction bases outside the gene matches: 13. The CDR3 loop reads CASRLSSGGTGETQYF. CDR3 coding DNA: TGTGCCAGCAGACTTAGCTCAGGGGGCACGGGAGAGACCCAGTACTTC.

This clonotype appeared a few times. The chain is built from TRBV12-3 or TRBV12-4 and TRBJ1-3; D unresolved. The ends were cut back, 6 bases at V and 7 bases at J, with 7 bases in the middle. This CDR3 region has 11 residues. In DNA, the CDR3 is TGTGCCAGCAGCGGAGGGAACACCATATATTTT. The encoded protein is CASSGGNTIYF.

This clonotype occurred many times. The chain has TRBV30 and TRBJ2-2; possible D gene TRBD2, 5 bases. The V and J ends lost 0 bases and 1 base respectively, with 9 bases between them. Germline V gene data show CDR1 as GTSNPN and CDR2 as SVGIG (reference sequence). The CDR3 runs to 15 residues. This chain's CDR3 is CAWSVAAWNTGELFF. The CDR3 region has the DNA TGTGCCTGGAGTGTAGCGGCATGGAACACCGGGGAGCTGTTTTTT.

This clonotype was found many times. This chain links TRBV20-1 with TRBJ2-7, with D possibly being TRBD2 (6 bases). The CDR3 is 12 residues long. The V gene lost 8 bases and the J gene lost 0 bases, with 11 bases spanning the gap. The germline gives CDR1 DFQATT, CDR2 SNEGSKA (reference sequence). CDR3 bases: TGCAGTCTAGCGCCTAGCTCCTACGAGCAGTACTTC. Residues: CSLAPSSYEQYF.

This clonotype appeared many times. The J gene is TRBJ1-5, the V gene TRBV16, with D perhaps TRBD1 (6 bases). Germline-derived CDR1 and CDR2 are KGHSY and FQNENV. The CDR3 sequence is 15 residues long. The germline V and J ends were trimmed by 3 bases and 9 bases, with 18 bases remaining between them. CDR3 residues: CASSQAQGVNPPQHF. For the CDR3, the DNA is TGTGCCAGCAGCCAGGCACAGGGAGTAAACCCGCCCCAGCATTTT.

The chain links TRBV7-2 to TRBJ2-3; TRBD2 matches 7 bases. The CDR3 runs 16 residues. Germline V lookup: CDR1 SGHTA, CDR2 FQGNSA. V dropped 6 bases and J dropped 5; count of bases not matched to a gene: 14. In nucleotides, the CDR3 is TGTGCCAGCAGTCGTCCTAGCGGCCCACCGGGAGATACGCAGTATTTT. Translating gives CASSRPSGPPGDTQYF.

This clonotype was observed at least ten times. The rearrangement links TRBV12-3 or TRBV12-4 to TRBJ1-2, with D maybe TRBD1 (5 bases). Between the trimmed V and J ends, which lost 5 bases and 5 bases, there was a span of 12 bases. The CDR3 length is 13 residues. The CDR3 protein is CASSITRQYGYTF. CDR3 DNA sequence: TGTGCCAGCAGTATTACTCGACAGTATGGCTACACCTTC.

This clonotype has ten or more counts. The chain employs TRBV6-1 and TRBJ2-7, with TRBD1 matching over 8 bases. The germline gives CDR1 MNHNS, CDR2 SASEGT. Trimming removed 5 bases from V and 2 bases from J; junction bases left unmatched: 8. There are 15 residues in the CDR3. The CDR3 coding sequence is TGTGCCAGCAGTCAGACAGGGGTTAGGACCTACGAGCAGTACTTC. This codes for CASSQTGVRTYEQYF.

J is TRBJ1-5 and V is TRBV28, with D possibly being TRBD1 (6 bases). The CDR3 length is 15 residues. Looked up from germline, CDR1 is MDHEN and CDR2 is SYDVKM. V gave up 6 bases and J gave up 5 bases, with 17 bases separating them. This chain's CDR3 is CASSRQGTGYQPQHF. As DNA, the CDR3 is TGTGCCAGCAGCCGTCAGGGGACGGGCTATCAGCCCCAGCATTTT.

The rearrangement joins TRBV2 to TRBJ2-2; 8 bases align to TRBD2. Losses at the gene ends were 9 bases for V and 3 bases for J; bases not matched to a gene: 3. There are 13 residues in the CDR3. Germline CDR1 is SNHLY and CDR2 is FYNNEI. The CDR3 region has the DNA TGTGCCAGTCTTAGCGGGGACACCGGGGAGCTGTTTTTT. Translation gives CASLSGDTGELFF.

This clonotype was detected ten times or more. CDR3 in amino acids: CSASPGNYGYTF. The CDR3 nucleotides are TGCAGTGCTAGCCCAGGCAACTATGGCTACACCTTC. This chain uses TRBV20-1 with TRBJ1-2; no clear D. V shed 3 bases and J shed 2 bases, with 7 bases lying between them. From germline, CDR1 is DFQATT and CDR2 SNEGSKA (reference sequence). There are 12 residues in the CDR3.

The sample holds many counts of this clonotype. The chain links TRBV30 to TRBJ2-1; D unclear. The V end was cut by 2 bases, the J end by 5 bases, with 10 bases between. The CDR3 has 13 residues. The germline gives CDR1 GTSNPN, CDR2 SVGIG (reference sequence). The CDR3 DNA follows: TGTGCCTGGAGTCCTTTTCTTCACAATGAGCAGTTCTTC. Protein: CAWSPFLHNEQFF.

This clonotype was seen only a few times. The chain uses TRBV20-1 and TRBJ1-5; D gene uncertain. Germline CDR1 and CDR2: DFQATT and SNEGSKA (reference sequence). V was trimmed by 2 bases and J by 0 bases, leaving 8 bases between them. This CDR3 spans 14 amino acids. CDR3 amino acids: CSARSVNSNQPQHF. DNA for the CDR3: TGCAGTGCTAGATCCGTGAATAGCAATCAGCCCCAGCATTTT.

This chain connects TRBV3-1 to TRBJ2-7; the match to TRBD1 covers 8 bases. Germline loops: CDR1 LGHDT, CDR2 YNNKEL (reference sequence). This CDR3 contains 14 residues. V shed 6 bases, J shed 5 bases, and the junction held 9 bases outside the gene matches. The CDR3 loop reads CASRQTGAFNEQYF. In DNA form, the CDR3 reads TGTGCCAGCAGGCAGACAGGGGCCTTCAACGAGCAGTACTTC.

The chain recombines TRBV29-1 with TRBJ2-7; D remains ambiguous. CDR3 length: 14 residues. Per germline, CDR1 SQVTM and CDR2 ANQGSEA. Trimming stripped 5 bases from V and 2 bases from J, with 16 bases between. The CDR3 spells CSVSQSLLPYEQYF. Here the CDR3 DNA reads TGCAGCGTTAGCCAGAGCCTCTTGCCCTACGAGCAGTACTTC.

This clonotype appeared a few times. This rearrangement joins TRBV20-1 to TRBJ2-7, with TRBD1 as a possible D gene (5 bases). Germline V gene sequence: CDR1 DFQATT, CDR2 SNEGSKA (reference sequence). CDR3 length equals 12 residues. V was shortened by 5 bases and J by 3 bases, with 11 bases between the two germline ends. CDR3 region: CSAFRDSYEQYF. CDR3 nucleotides: TGCAGTGCTTTTCGAGACAGCTACGAGCAGTACTTC.

This clonotype was observed a handful of times. The chain is built from TRBV5-8 and TRBJ2-5; 9 nucleotides agree with TRBD1. Per germline, CDR1 SGHTS and CDR2 YDEGEE. With 5 bases clipped from V and 2 bases from J, the junction kept 4 bases outside the gene matches. The CDR3 length is 14 residues. The CDR3 coding sequence is TGTGCCAGCAGAGAGGGACAGGGACAAGAGACCCAGTACTTC. Protein sequence: CASREGQGQETQYF.